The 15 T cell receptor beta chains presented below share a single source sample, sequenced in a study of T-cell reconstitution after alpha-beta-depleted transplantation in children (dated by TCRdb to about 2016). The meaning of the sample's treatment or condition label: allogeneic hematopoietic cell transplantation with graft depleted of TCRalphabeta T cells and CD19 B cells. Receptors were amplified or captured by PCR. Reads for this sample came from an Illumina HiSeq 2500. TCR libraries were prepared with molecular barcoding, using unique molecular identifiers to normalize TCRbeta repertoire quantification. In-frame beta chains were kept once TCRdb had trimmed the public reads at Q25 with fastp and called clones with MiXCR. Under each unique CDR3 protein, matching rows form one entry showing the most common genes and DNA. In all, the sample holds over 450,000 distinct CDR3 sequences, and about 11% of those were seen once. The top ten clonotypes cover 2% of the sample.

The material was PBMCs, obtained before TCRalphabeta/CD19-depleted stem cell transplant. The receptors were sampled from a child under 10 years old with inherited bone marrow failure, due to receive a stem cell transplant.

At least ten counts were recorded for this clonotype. This CDR3 is CASSLWGRGQPQHF. In DNA form, the CDR3 reads TGTGCCAGCAGCTTGTGGGGGAGAGGTCAGCCCCAGCATTTT. The V call is TRBV7-2, the J call TRBJ1-5, with D perhaps matching TRBD1 (5 bases). V was clipped by 3 bases and J by 6 bases, with 12 bases between them. Germline lookup yields CDR1 SGHTA and CDR2 FQGNSA. The CDR3 spans 14 residues. The full variable domain, its missing parts supplied by reference TRBV7-2 and TRBJ1-5, is GAGVSQSPSNKVTEKGKDVELRCDPISGHTALYWYRQSLGQGLEFLIYFQGNSAPDKSGLPSDRFSAERTGGSVSTLTIQRTQQEDSAVYLCASSLWGRGQPQHFGDGTRLSIL.

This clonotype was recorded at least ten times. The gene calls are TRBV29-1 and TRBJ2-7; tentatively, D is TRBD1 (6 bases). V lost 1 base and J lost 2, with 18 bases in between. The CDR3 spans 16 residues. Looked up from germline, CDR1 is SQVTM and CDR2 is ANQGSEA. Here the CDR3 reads CSVEVPGQGFPYEQYF. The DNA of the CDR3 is TGCAGCGTTGAAGTACCGGGTCAGGGGTTTCCCTACGAGCAGTACTTC.

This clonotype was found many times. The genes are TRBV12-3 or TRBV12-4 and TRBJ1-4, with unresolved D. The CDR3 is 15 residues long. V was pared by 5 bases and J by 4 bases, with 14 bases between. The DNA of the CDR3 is TGTGCCAGCAGTCCCCAGGAGGCCCTTAATGAAAAACTGTTTTTT. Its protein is CASSPQEALNEKLFF.

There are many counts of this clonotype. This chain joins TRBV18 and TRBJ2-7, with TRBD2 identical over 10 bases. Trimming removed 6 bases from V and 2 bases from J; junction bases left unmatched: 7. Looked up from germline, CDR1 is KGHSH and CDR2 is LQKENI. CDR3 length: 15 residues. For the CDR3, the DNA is TGTGCCAGCTCTCCAGCGGGAGGGCCGACCTACGAGCAGTACTTC. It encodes CASSPAGGPTYEQYF.

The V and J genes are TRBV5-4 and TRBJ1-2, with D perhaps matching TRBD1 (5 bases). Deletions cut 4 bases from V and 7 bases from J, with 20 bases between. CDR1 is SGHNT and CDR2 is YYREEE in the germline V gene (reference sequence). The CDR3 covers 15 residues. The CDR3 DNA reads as TGTGCCAGCAGCACACCGGAGGTGGGGCGAGGTGGCTACACCTTC. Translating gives CASSTPEVGRGGYTF.

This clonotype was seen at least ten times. CDR3 loop: CASSTRQVANYGYTF. In DNA form, the CDR3 reads TGTGCCAGCAGCACGAGACAGGTTGCTAACTATGGCTACACCTTC. The chain is built from TRBV21-1 and TRBJ1-2; the table gives TRBD1 as D, unverified against the DNA. TRBV21-1 is an annotated pseudogene. This CDR3 has 15 amino acids.

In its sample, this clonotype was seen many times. The CDR3 bases are TGCGCCAGCAGCCAAGATACCGACAGGGGAGCAACTAATGAAAAACTGTTTTTT. It encodes CASSQDTDRGATNEKLFF. The V and J genes are TRBV4-1 and TRBJ1-4; 8 nucleotides match TRBD1. V was pared by 0 bases and J by 0 bases, with 6 bases of the junction left unmatched. Per the germline V gene, CDR1 is MGHRA and CDR2 is YSYEKL. CDR3 length: 18 residues.

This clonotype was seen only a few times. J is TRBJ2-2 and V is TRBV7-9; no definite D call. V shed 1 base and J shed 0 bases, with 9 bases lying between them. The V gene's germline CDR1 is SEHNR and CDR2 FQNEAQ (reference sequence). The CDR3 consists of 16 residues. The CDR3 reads CASSLVGKANTGELFF. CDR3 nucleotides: TGTGCCAGCAGCTTAGTGGGGAAAGCGAACACCGGGGAGCTGTTTTTT.

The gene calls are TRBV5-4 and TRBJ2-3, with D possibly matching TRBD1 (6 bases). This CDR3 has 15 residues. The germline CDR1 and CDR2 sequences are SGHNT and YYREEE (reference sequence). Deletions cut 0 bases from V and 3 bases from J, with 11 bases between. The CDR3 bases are TGTGCCAGCAGCTTGGGAGGGGGAAGGACAGATACGCAGTATTTT. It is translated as CASSLGGGRTDTQYF.

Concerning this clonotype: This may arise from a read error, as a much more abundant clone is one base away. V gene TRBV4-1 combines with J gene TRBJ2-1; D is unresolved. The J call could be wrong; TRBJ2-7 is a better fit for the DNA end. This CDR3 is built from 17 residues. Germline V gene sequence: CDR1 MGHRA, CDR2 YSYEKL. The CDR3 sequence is CASSQRIVAPSYNEQYF. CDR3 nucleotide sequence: TGCGCCAGCAGCCAACGCATAGTGGCGCCCTCCTACAATGAGCAGTACTTC.

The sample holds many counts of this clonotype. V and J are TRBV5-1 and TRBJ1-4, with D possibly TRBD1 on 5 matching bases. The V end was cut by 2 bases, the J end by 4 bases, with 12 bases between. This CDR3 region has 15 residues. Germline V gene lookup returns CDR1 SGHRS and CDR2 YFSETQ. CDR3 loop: CASSLRDGLNEKLFF. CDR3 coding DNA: TGCGCCAGCAGCTTACGGGACGGCCTTAATGAAAAACTGTTTTTT.

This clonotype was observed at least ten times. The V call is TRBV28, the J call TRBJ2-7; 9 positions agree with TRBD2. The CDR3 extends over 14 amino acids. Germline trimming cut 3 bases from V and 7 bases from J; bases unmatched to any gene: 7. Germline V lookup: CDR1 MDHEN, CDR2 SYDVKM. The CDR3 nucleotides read TGTGCCAGCAGTTTCGTTGGGACTAGCCGGGAGCAGTACTTC. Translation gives CASSFVGTSREQYF.

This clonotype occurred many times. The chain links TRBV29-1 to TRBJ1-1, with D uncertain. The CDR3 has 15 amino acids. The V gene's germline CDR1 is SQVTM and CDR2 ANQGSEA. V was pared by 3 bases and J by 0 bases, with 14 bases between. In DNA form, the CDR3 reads TGCAGCGTTGAGATGGACGGATCGATGAACACTGAAGCTTTCTTT. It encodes CSVEMDGSMNTEAFF. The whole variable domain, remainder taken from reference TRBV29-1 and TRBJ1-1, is SAVISQKPSRDICQRGTSLTIQCQVDSQVTMMFWYRQQPGQSLTLIATANQGSEATYESGFVIDKFPISRPNLTFSTLTVSNMSPEDSSIYLCSVEMDGSMNTEAFFGQGTRLTVV.

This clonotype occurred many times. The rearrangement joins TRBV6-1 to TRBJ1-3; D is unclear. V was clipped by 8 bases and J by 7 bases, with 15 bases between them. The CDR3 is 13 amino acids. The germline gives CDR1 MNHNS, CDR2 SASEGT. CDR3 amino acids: CASGRDLGNTIYF. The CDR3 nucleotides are TGTGCCAGCGGAAGGGATTTAGGTAACACCATATATTTT.

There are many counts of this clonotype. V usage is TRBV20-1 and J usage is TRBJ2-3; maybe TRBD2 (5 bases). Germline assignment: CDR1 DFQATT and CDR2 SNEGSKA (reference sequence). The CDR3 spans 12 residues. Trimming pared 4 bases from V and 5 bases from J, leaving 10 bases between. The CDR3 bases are TGCAGTGCTATGCCACGGGAAGATACGCAGTATTTT. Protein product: CSAMPREDTQYF.